These T cell receptor beta chains were read from a single sample in a study of shared T cell receptors in the human thymus. Profiled with immunoSEQ multiplex PCR; TCRdb holds only in-frame clones, not every one. The sample yields under 450,000 clones, around 93% seen once. The material sequenced was thymocytes. The receptors derive from a human donor. Both conserved end residues are part of each CDR3. A D gene is named only where the DNA matches it firmly. Only some rows state a clone size, as once, few, many or a class for expanded clones.

NA	CASSKMTGDWGSGNTIYF	NA	NA	TRBV21-1	TRBJ1-3
TGTGCCACCAGCAGAGATATTAGGGCTGCGGGAGTGGGGTCTTTCAATGAGCAGTTCTTC	CATSRDIRAAGVGSFNEQFF	TRBD2	NA	TRBV15	TRBJ2-1
TGTGCCAGCAGCTCGAGACTAGCGATACACAATGAGCAGTTCTTC	CASSSRLAIHNEQFF	TRBD2	NA	TRBV7-2	TRBJ2-1
TGCGCCAGCAGCTGGGCCCAGGACGAACTATCCCAAGAGACCCAGTACTTC	CASSWAQDELSQETQYF	NA	NA	TRBV5-1	TRBJ2-5
TGTGCCAGCAGCCCAGGCGGCCCGCCCTATGGCTACACCTTC	CASSPGGPPYGYTF	NA	NA	TRBV28	TRBJ1-2
TGCGCCAGCAGCGTCCACCCCGGGGCCTACACCTTC	CASSVHPGAYTF	NA	NA	TRBV5-1	TRBJ1-2
TGCAGCGTTCTCCTAGCAGAGTTAGAGCAGTACTTC	CSVLLAELEQYF	NA	NA	TRBV29-1	TRBJ2-7
TGTGCCAGCAGTTACTCGTCCCTGAACACTGAAGCTTTCTTT	CASSYSSLNTEAFF	NA	NA	TRBV6-6	TRBJ1-1
TGTGCCAGCAGTCCTCTTCCGGGCAAAAGCTCCTACGAGCAGTACTTC	CASSPLPGKSSYEQYF	NA	NA	TRBV28	TRBJ2-7
TGTGCCAGCAGCCAAGAAGGAAGGGACAGATCCTACAATGAGCAGTTCTTC	CASSQEGRDRSYNEQFF	TRBD1	NA	TRBV7-2	TRBJ2-1
TGCAGTGCTACCAGGGAAGAGACCCAGTACTTC	CSATREETQYF	NA	NA	TRBV20-1	TRBJ2-5
TGTGCCAGCAGCCTAGGGCTCAGGGGTACCTACGAGCAGTACTTC	CASSLGLRGTYEQYF	NA	NA	TRBV7-2	TRBJ2-7
TGTGCCACCAGCAGTTCCGGCAGGGGGCTAAAGGGCACAGATACGCAGTATTTT	CATSSSGRGLKGTDTQYF	TRBD1	NA	TRBV15	TRBJ2-3
TGTGCCAGCAGCCAAGATCCCGGACTGAAGGGAAACATTCAGTACTTC	CASSQDPGLKGNIQYF	NA	NA	TRBV4-2	TRBJ2-4
TGTGCCAGCAGTTCGCTCCTCTGGGCGAATGGGGCCAACGTCCTGACTTTC	CASSSLLWANGANVLTF	NA	NA	TRBV27	TRBJ2-6
TGTGCCAGCAGTGGGACTAGTTTAACCACCGGGGAGCTGTTTTTT	CASSGTSLTTGELFF	TRBD2	NA	TRBV28	TRBJ2-2
TGTGCCAGCAGCTTAGTACTAGCGGGACCCCACTCCTACAATGAGCAGTTCTTC	CASSLVLAGPHSYNEQFF	TRBD2	NA	TRBV11-3	TRBJ2-1
TGTGCCAGCAGCTTAGATCGGAGCGACAAACAAGAGACCCAGTACTTC	CASSLDRSDKQETQYF	NA	NA	TRBV11-3	TRBJ2-5
TGTGCTCTCGTAGGGGGGGGTAATGAGCAGTTCTTC	CALVGGGNEQFF	NA	NA	TRBV12-5	TRBJ2-1
TGTGCCAGCAGTTTCTCCTTCAAGGACTACAATGAGCAGTTCTTC	CASSFSFKDYNEQFF	NA	once	TRBV27	TRBJ2-1
TGCGCCAGCAGCCTCCACCAAGGGGACAGGGGGTCACTAGCGCCAAAGGGGCAGTACTTC	CASSLHQGDRGSLAPKGQYF	TRBD1	NA	TRBV4-3	TRBJ2-7
TGCAGCGTTGAGAAAGGGCTACCCGAACCTGATGAGCAGTTCTTC	CSVEKGLPEPDEQFF	NA	NA	TRBV29-1	TRBJ2-1
TGTGCCAGCAGCTTACGGGGTAGAGAGACCCAGTACTTC	CASSLRGRETQYF	NA	NA	TRBV7-2	TRBJ2-5
TGTGCCAGCAGTCTTCCCTTTCGGGACACTGAAGCTTTCTTT	CASSLPFRDTEAFF	NA	NA	TRBV28	TRBJ1-1
TGCGCCAGCAGCCAAGAGGGCCACAGACCCTTTTACAATGAGCAGTTCTTC	CASSQEGHRPFYNEQFF	NA	NA	TRBV4-3	TRBJ2-1
TGTGCCAGCAGTTTATGGATCAATGGGGAAAAACTGTTTTTT	CASSLWINGEKLFF	NA	NA	TRBV28	TRBJ1-4
TGTGCCAGCTGGCCCGGGACTAGCGGGACCGACTCCTACAATGAGCAGTTCTTC	CASWPGTSGTDSYNEQFF	TRBD2	NA	TRBV2	TRBJ2-1
TGTGCCAGCAGTTACTCTATCAGGGCAGAATCCTACGAGCAGTACTTC	CASSYSIRAESYEQYF	NA	NA	TRBV6-5	TRBJ2-7
TGTGCCAGCAGCTTCGGGCGCAAGCAGTTCTTC	CASSFGRKQFF	NA	NA	TRBV5-4	TRBJ2-1
TGTGCCAGCCCCCTGTGGGGCGGTAATAGCACAGATACGCAGTATTTT	CASPLWGGNSTDTQYF	NA	NA	TRBV5-4	TRBJ2-3
TGCGCCAGCAGTGAGAGCGGGCGCCCTGAGCAGTTCTTC	CASSESGRPEQFF	NA	NA	TRBV10-1	TRBJ2-1
TGTGCCAGCAGTTCAGGCGGTGATGAGCAGTTCTTC	CASSSGGDEQFF	NA	NA	TRBV7-2	TRBJ2-1
TGTGCCAGCAGCGTACCCATTACGGACCCCGACTACGAGCAGTACTTC	CASSVPITDPDYEQYF	NA	NA	TRBV9	TRBJ2-7
TGTGCCAGCAGTTCAGAAGGGGGCAATCAGCCCCAGCATTTT	CASSSEGGNQPQHF	NA	NA	TRBV28	TRBJ1-5
TGTGCCAGCAGCTCATATACGGACAGGGGAAAAGGCTACACCTTC	CASSSYTDRGKGYTF	TRBD1	NA	TRBV28	TRBJ1-2
TGCAGCGTTGGAGGACTAGCGGGAGATATATACAATGAGCAGTTCTTC	CSVGGLAGDIYNEQFF	TRBD2	NA	TRBV29-1	TRBJ2-1
TGTGCCACTGGGGACGGGAATGAAAAACTGTTTTTT	CATGDGNEKLFF	NA	NA	TRBV10-3	TRBJ1-4
TGTGCCAGTAGTACGCGGAGGGTCTATGGCTACACCTTC	CASSTRRVYGYTF	NA	NA	TRBV19	TRBJ1-2